The 17 T cell receptor beta chains given below trace back to one sample, sequenced in a study of blood T cell repertoires in COVID-19. Repertoires were generated with immunoSEQ multiplex PCR, while TCRdb's copy carries only in-frame clones and drops some. The repertoire holds around 64,000 clones, with about 89% as singletons. Material for sequencing was peripheral blood. All receptors come from a man in his forties or fifties with active COVID-19.

The chain employs TRBV18 and TRBJ1-2; no clear D gene. The CDR3 length is 13 residues. V lost 2 bases and J lost 7, with 11 bases in between. CDR1 is KGHSH and CDR2 is LQKENI in the germline V gene. The CDR3: CASSPVTSGGYTF. The CDR3 DNA sequence: TGTGCCAGCTCACCAGTAACTTCGGGTGGCTACACCTTC. Variable domain in full (rest from reference TRBV18 and TRBJ1-2): NAGVMQNPRHLVRRRGQEARLRCSPMKGHSHVYWYRQLPEEGLKFMVYLQKENIIDESGMPKERFSAEFPKEGPSILRIQQVVRGDSAAYFCASSPVTSGGYTFGSGTRLTVV.

The V call is TRBV5-4, the J call TRBJ2-1, with 7 nucleotides matching TRBD1. Germline V CDR1 and CDR2: SGHNT, YYREEE (reference sequence). The CDR3 contains 15 residues. The ends lost 1 base at V and 5 bases at J; junction bases unmatched: 6. CDR3 sequence: CASSLSGTVNNEQFF. DNA of the CDR3: TGTGCCAGCAGCTTGTCAGGGACAGTCAACAATGAGCAGTTCTTC.

V and J are TRBV2 and TRBJ1-5, with TRBD1 matching 10 bases. V shed 6 bases and J 0 bases; nucleotides not matched to a gene: 8. The V gene's germline CDR1 is SNHLY and CDR2 FYNNEI. The CDR3 extends over 17 amino acids. In nucleotides, the CDR3 is TGTGCCAGCAGAGCGGACAGGGGGTTTCGTAGCAATCAGCCCCAGCATTTT. This codes for CASRADRGFRSNQPQHF.

A single count supports this clone. The chain combines TRBV28 with TRBJ2-2; 7 bases agree with TRBD2. Germline loops: CDR1 MDHEN, CDR2 SYDVKM. V gave up 8 bases and J gave up 4 bases; unmatched junction bases: 7. The length of the CDR3 is 14 residues. CDR3 in amino acids: CASLLARRTGELFF. CDR3 nucleotide sequence: TGTGCCAGCTTACTAGCGCGGCGCACCGGGGAGCTGTTTTTT.

The chain employs TRBV3-1 (or the pseudogene TRBV3-2) and TRBJ1-2, with D possibly TRBD1 on 6 matching bases. From germline, CDR1 is LGHDT and CDR2 YNNKEL (reference sequence). The CDR3 totals 14 residues. Trimming shortened V by 2 bases and J by 8 bases, and 15 bases separated the two germline ends. DNA of the CDR3: TGTGCCAGCAGCCAAACAACAGGGTTGCAGGGCTACACCTTC. Its translation is CASSQTTGLQGYTF.

The chain links TRBV5-6 to TRBJ2-3, with TRBD1 matching over 7 bases. There are 14 residues in the CDR3. Trimming at V came to 4 bases and at J to 5 bases, leaving 7 bases not matched to a gene. CDR1 is SGHDT, CDR2 YYEEEE, per germline. DNA of the CDR3: TGTGCCAGCAGCCCTATTCCAGGGGGAGATACGCAGTATTTT. As protein: CASSPIPGGDTQYF.

The chain uses TRBV6-5 and TRBJ1-1; the D is unclear. Per germline, CDR1 MNHEY and CDR2 SVGAGI. V was cut by 8 bases and J by 2 bases, with 15 bases left in between. The CDR3 is 14 amino acids. The CDR3, as DNA: TGTGCCAGCCAGCGTGTCGGTTCCAACACTGAAGCTTTCTTT. Encoded protein: CASQRVGSNTEAFF.

The J gene is TRBJ2-1, the V gene TRBV5-1; 12 bases are shared with TRBD2. Germline lookup yields CDR1 SGHRS and CDR2 YFSETQ. Unmatched junction bases numbered 9, after V lost 0 bases and J lost 5 bases. The CDR3 covers 18 residues. The CDR3 coding sequence is TGCGCCAGCAGCTTGGCGCCGACTAGCGGGAGTTTCAACAATGAGCAGTTCTTC. Protein sequence: CASSLAPTSGSFNNEQFF.

The V gene is TRBV6-7, the J gene TRBJ1-5; the D gene is possibly TRBD1 (6 bases). TRBV6-7 carries the ORF label, with uncertain function. This CDR3 region has 18 residues. The V end lost 5 bases, the J end lost 0 bases, and 20 bases lay between the germline ends. The CDR3 DNA reads TGTGCCAGCAGTGCAACCGGGACATCCGTCTTTAGCAATCAGCCCCAGCATTTT. Translated: CASSATGTSVFSNQPQHF.

As regards this clone: The sample contains more than one DNA sequence encoding this CDR3. The chain couples TRBV18 to TRBJ2-1; 7 bases match TRBD1. Losses at the gene ends were 3 bases for V and 5 bases for J; bases not matched to a gene: 4. From germline, CDR1 is KGHSH and CDR2 LQKENI. The CDR3 contains 14 residues. This chain's CDR3 is CASSPGTVNNEQFF. In DNA, the CDR3 is TGTGCCAGCTCACCCGGGACAGTGAACAATGAGCAGTTCTTC.

The chain combines TRBV9 with TRBJ2-1; 9 bases line up with TRBD2. Germline lookup yields CDR1 SGDLS and CDR2 YYNGEE. This CDR3 is 18 amino acids long. After removal of 0 bases from V and 3 bases from J, the junction contained 10 bases not matched to a gene. The CDR3 sequence is CASSVARNRTSDYNEQFF. The CDR3 DNA reads TGTGCCAGCAGCGTAGCTAGGAATCGGACTAGCGACTACAATGAGCAGTTCTTC.

This chain joins TRBV20-1 and TRBJ2-7; 9 positions match TRBD1. J was trimmed by 1 base and V by 3 bases; bases with no gene match: 4. Per the germline V gene, CDR1 is DFQATT and CDR2 is SNEGSKA (reference sequence). The CDR3 runs to 14 residues. The CDR3 region has the DNA TGCAGTGCTAGTACCGGGACAGGGTCCTACGAGCAGTACTTC. Its translation is CSASTGTGSYEQYF.

The rearrangement uses TRBV25-1 and TRBJ1-1; 8 bases match TRBD1. This CDR3 comprises 15 residues. CDR1 is MGHDK, CDR2 SYGVNS, per germline. The V segment lost 4 bases and the J segment 4 bases; nucleotides outside the gene matches: 8. CDR3 sequence reads: CASSGGTGFSTEAFF. CDR3 in DNA: TGTGCCAGCAGTGGCGGGACAGGCTTTAGCACTGAAGCTTTCTTT.

The chain employs TRBV15 and TRBJ2-1, with TRBD2 matching over 8 bases. The CDR3 loop spans 16 amino acids. Germline CDR1 LNHNV, CDR2 YYDKDF (reference sequence). The junction had 5 bases not matched to a gene; V was cut back by 3 bases and J by 1 base. The CDR3 DNA is TGTGCCACCAGCAGTCGTAGCGGGATATCCTACAATGAGCAGTTCTTC. Amino acid sequence: CATSSRSGISYNEQFF.

V is TRBV6-2 or TRBV6-3 and J is TRBJ1-1; D remains unclear. This CDR3 has 13 residues. With 0 bases removed from V and 10 bases from J, the gap between germline ends came to 12 bases. CDR1 is MNHEY, CDR2 SVGEGT, per germline. The CDR3 DNA reads as TGTGCCAGCAGTTACTCGGACGGGATGAGAGCTTTCTTT. Protein sequence: CASSYSDGMRAFF.

This clone came up once. This chain joins TRBV9 and TRBJ2-7, with TRBD2 identical over 13 bases. The length of the CDR3 is 16 residues. CDR1 and CDR2 from the germline V gene are SGDLS and YYNGEE. V lost 5 bases, J lost 5 bases, and 10 bases stayed unmatched. The CDR3 DNA reads as TGTGCCAGCAGTGGACCAGGGACTAGCGGGATCCACGAGCAGTACTTC. Translating gives CASSGPGTSGIHEQYF.

This sequence joins TRBV10-3 and TRBJ1-1; 9 nucleotides line up with TRBD1. The CDR3 runs to 14 residues. V was pared by 6 bases and J by 7 bases, with 9 bases of the junction left unmatched. Germline CDR1 and CDR2: ENHRY and SYGVKD. CDR3 region: CAIRGQGGMDEAFF. The CDR3 nucleotides are TGTGCCATCAGGGGACAGGGCGGGATGGATGAAGCTTTCTTT.